One sample yielded the 14 T cell receptor beta chains listed below, sequenced in a study of T-cell reconstitution after alpha-beta-depleted transplantation in children. The authors prepared the TCRbeta library with unique molecular identifiers. TCRdb recomputed calls from the PCR reads with MiXCR, one row per CDR3 protein. The data hold 300,000 to 400,000 distinct CDR3 sequences, with less than 15% observed a single time. The specimen comprised PBMCs, sampled from the stem cell graft. Source of these receptors: a human donor who donated a stem cell graft to a child with Fanconi anemia.

The chain combines TRBV25-1 with TRBJ1-5; D is unresolved. CDR3 size: 12 residues. Trimming removed 3 bases from V and 6 bases from J, with 6 bases in between. The V gene's germline CDR1 is MGHDK and CDR2 SYGVNS. The DNA of the CDR3 is TGTGCCAGCAGTGATGGTACTCAGCCCCAGCATTTT. It is translated as CASSDGTQPQHF. Variable domain in full (rest from reference TRBV25-1 and TRBJ1-5): EADIYQTPRYLVIGTGKKITLECSQTMGHDKMYWYQQDPGMELHLIHYSYGVNSTEKGDLSSESTVSRIRTEHFPLTLESARPSHTSQYLCASSDGTQPQHFGDGTRLSIL.

This sequence joins TRBV15 and TRBJ1-5; D gene unclear. In germline, CDR1 is LNHNV, CDR2 YYDKDF (reference sequence). This CDR3 contains 14 residues. Trimming pared 5 bases from V and 9 bases from J, leaving 17 bases between. CDR3 amino acids: CATSGGGGERPQHF. For the CDR3, the DNA is TGTGCCACCAGCGGAGGTGGAGGAGAACGGCCCCAGCATTTT.

The J gene is TRBJ2-2, the V gene TRBV5-4; the D gene is possibly TRBD1 (5 bases). V was trimmed by 3 bases and J by 8 bases, leaving 17 bases between them. CDR3 length: 15 residues. Germline CDR1 SGHNT, CDR2 YYREEE (reference sequence). The CDR3 DNA follows: TGTGCCAGCAGCTCCGACAGTAAATTGTCGGGGGAGCTGTTTTTT. This encodes CASSSDSKLSGELFF.

The chain links TRBV10-3 to TRBJ2-5; D may be TRBD1 (5 bases). V lost 8 bases, J lost 5 bases, and 15 bases lay in between. This CDR3 has 13 residues. Germline V lookup: CDR1 ENHRY, CDR2 SYGVKD. CDR3 residues: CAIGAGLDETQYF. The DNA for the CDR3 is TGTGCCATCGGGGCAGGGCTTGACGAGACCCAGTACTTC.

This clonotype was counted at least ten times. The genes are TRBV4-2 and TRBJ2-2; tentative D call: TRBD2 (6 bases). This CDR3 spans 15 amino acids. In germline, CDR1 is LGHNA, CDR2 YNFKEQ. V dropped 6 bases and J dropped 15 bases, with 26 bases sitting between them. The CDR3 DNA is TGTGCCAGCAGTTCCGACCCCGGGGTCCCGGGGGTGGTGTTTTTT. Protein: CASSSDPGVPGVVFF.

There are a few counts of this clonotype. The chain is built from TRBV29-1 and TRBJ2-1; perhaps TRBD1 as D (5 bases). This CDR3 is built from 14 residues. Germline V lookup: CDR1 SQVTM, CDR2 ANQGSEA. Trimming pared 0 bases from V and 4 bases from J, leaving 10 bases between. CDR3 DNA: TGCAGCGTTGAAGATCGGCAGGGTTACAATGAGCAGTTCTTC. It specifies CSVEDRQGYNEQFF.

This clonotype has a handful of counts. The chain couples TRBV5-6 to TRBJ1-1; no reliable D call. The germline V and J ends were trimmed by 4 bases and 1 base, with 8 bases remaining between them. The V gene's germline CDR1 is SGHDT and CDR2 YYEEEE. The CDR3 is made up of 13 amino acids. CDR3 in DNA: TGTGCCAGCAGCCCACGGAAGAACACTGAAGCTTTCTTT. This gives the protein CASSPRKNTEAFF.

The chain joins TRBV27 to TRBJ2-7; D is possibly TRBD2 (5 bases). Trimming removed 8 bases at V and 5 bases at J, with 13 bases between. The CDR3 runs to 12 residues. CDR1 and CDR2 from the germline V gene are MNHEY and SMNVEV (reference sequence). The CDR3 loop is CASGSSEDEQYV. The CDR3 coding sequence is TGTGCCAGCGGGTCGTCGGAGGACGAGCAGTACGTC.

Concerning this clonotype: A much larger clone differs by one base, so this may be a read error. V is TRBV7-2 and J is TRBJ2-3; D remains ambiguous. V was trimmed by 2 bases and J by 2 bases, leaving 5 bases between them. CDR1 and CDR2 from the germline V gene are SGHTA and FQGNSA. The CDR3 is 13 residues long. This chain's CDR3 is CASSLIITDTQYF. The CDR3 nucleotides read TGTGCCAGCAGCTTAATAATCACAGATACGCAGTATTTT.

At least ten counts were recorded for this clonotype. The rearrangement links TRBV5-6 to TRBJ2-3; D might be TRBD1 or TRBD2, each matching 6 bases. This CDR3 contains 14 residues. Trimming cost V 1 base and J 6 bases, with 12 bases left between them. CDR1 is SGHDT, CDR2 YYEEEE, per germline. In nucleotides, the CDR3 is TGTGCCAGCAGCTTGTGGGGGGCATCGGATACGCAGTATTTT. It encodes CASSLWGASDTQYF. The full variable domain, its missing parts supplied by reference TRBV5-6 and TRBJ2-3, is DAGVTQSPTHLIKTRGQQVTLRCSPKSGHDTVSWYQQALGQGPQFIFQYYEEEERQRGNFPDRFSGHQFPNYSSELNVNALLLGDSALYLCASSLWGASDTQYFGPGTRLTVL.

The table lists this clonotype with many counts. This sequence joins TRBV5-5 and TRBJ2-1; D remains unclear. This CDR3 is 15 amino acids long. Germline V gene sequence: CDR1 SGHKS, CDR2 YYEKEE (reference sequence). The V end was cut by 0 bases, the J end by 4 bases, with 11 bases between. The CDR3 here is CASSLGLSTYNEQFF. The DNA of the CDR3 is TGTGCCAGCAGCTTGGGATTATCGACGTACAATGAGCAGTTCTTC.

As regards this clonotype: A much larger clone is a single base away; this may be a read error. This sequence joins TRBV20-1 and TRBJ1-2; D ambiguous. CDR3 length equals 11 residues. Per the germline V gene, CDR1 is DFQATT and CDR2 is SNEGSKA (reference sequence). The CDR3 sequence: CGATDNYGYTF. The CDR3 DNA is TGCGGTGCTACCGATAACTATGGCTACACCTTC.

In this sample, this clonotype turned up many times. The rearrangement uses TRBV5-1 and TRBJ1-1; a possible D gene is TRBD1 (5 bases). From germline, CDR1 is SGHRS and CDR2 YFSETQ. V was shortened by 0 bases and J by 2 bases, with 11 bases between the two germline ends. This CDR3 is built from 15 residues. The DNA of the CDR3 is TGCGCCAGCAGCTTGGTTGGGGGAAGTAACACTGAAGCTTTCTTT. This gives the protein CASSLVGGSNTEAFF.

Only a few counts were recorded for this clonotype. The chain uses TRBV5-1 and TRBJ2-1; TRBD2 matches at 8 bases. This CDR3 is 15 amino acids long. The V segment lost 0 bases and the J segment 8 bases; nucleotides outside the gene matches: 7. The germline gives CDR1 SGHRS, CDR2 YFSETQ. CDR3 in amino acids: CASSLETGGRYEQFF. Written as DNA, the CDR3 is TGCGCCAGCAGCTTGGAGACGGGGGGGAGGTATGAGCAGTTCTTC.